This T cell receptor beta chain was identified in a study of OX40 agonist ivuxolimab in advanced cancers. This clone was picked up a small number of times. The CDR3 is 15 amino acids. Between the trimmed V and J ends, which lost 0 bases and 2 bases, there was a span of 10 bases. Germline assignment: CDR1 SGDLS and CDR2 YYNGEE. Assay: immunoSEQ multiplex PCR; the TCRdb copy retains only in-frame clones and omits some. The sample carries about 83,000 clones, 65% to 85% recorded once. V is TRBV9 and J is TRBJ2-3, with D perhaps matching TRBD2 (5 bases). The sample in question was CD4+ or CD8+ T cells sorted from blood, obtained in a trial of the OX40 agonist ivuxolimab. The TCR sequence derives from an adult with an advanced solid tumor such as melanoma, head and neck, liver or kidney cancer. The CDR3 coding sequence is TGTGCCAGCAGCGTAGGGACTTTACTCACAGATACGCAGTATTTT. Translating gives CASSVGTLLTDTQYF. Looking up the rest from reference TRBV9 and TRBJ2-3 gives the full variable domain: DSGVTQTPKHLITATGQRVTLRCSPRSGDLSVYWYQQSLDQGLQFLIQYYNGEERAKGNILERFSAQQFPDLHSELNLSSLELGDSALYFCASSVGTLLTDTQYFGPGTRLTVL.